This TCR beta chain was identified during a study of cytomegalovirus exposure and HLA in healthy donors. V dropped 0 bases and J dropped 7; count of bases not matched to a gene: 8. The CDR3 length is 16 residues. Germline CDR1 reads SQVTM; CDR2 reads ANQGSEA. Broader study findings: Most TCR sequences were rare, but some public TCRs occurred in many donors. Previous analysis showed most TCR beta V segments were productive about 87% or about 30% of the time. Overall, approximately 150 TCR beta chains were annotated as cytomegalovirus-associated.

As regards this clone: Its antigen is not known.

This PCR relied on a set of 60 Vbeta primers and 13 Jbeta primers. The data were produced by immunoSEQ multiplex PCR, yet TCRdb's version contains in-frame clones alone and is incomplete. The table includes just over 150,000 clones, roughly 82% detected once. Sample: PBMCs. The source of this sequence is a woman in her forties or fifties in good health and CMV-seropositive. The rearrangement uses TRBV29-1 and TRBJ2-1, with TRBD2 matching over 11 bases. The CDR3 coding sequence is TGCAGCGTTGAAGATCGCAGACTAGCGGGGTTGAATGAGCAGTTCTTC. It specifies CSVEDRRLAGLNEQFF.